Below, 11 T cell receptor beta chains from the same sample are listed, as sequenced in a study of shared clonotypes between healthy human individuals. Repertoires were generated with immunoSEQ multiplex PCR, while TCRdb's copy carries only in-frame clones and drops some. The table has fewer than 850,000 clones, around 72% seen once. The sample comprised memory CD4+ T cells sorted from blood. Subset indicated: CD45RA-negative fraction. The receptors here all came from a woman aged 25 to 39 in good health.

The chain carries TRBV7-9 and TRBJ1-2; unclear D gene. Looked up from germline, CDR1 is SEHNR and CDR2 is FQNEAQ (reference sequence). Trimming removed 5 bases from V and 8 bases from J, with 18 bases in between. CDR3 length: 14 amino acids. As DNA, the CDR3 is TGTGCCAGCAGCCCCATTTCTGGTATAGGGGGCTACACCTTC. Translation: CASSPISGIGGYTF.

This chain joins TRBV14 and TRBJ1-3; no clear D. This CDR3 spans 15 amino acids. The V gene's germline CDR1 is SGHDN and CDR2 FVKESK. V was clipped by 2 bases and J by 0 bases, with 8 bases between them. The CDR3 sequence is CASSQQAYSGNTIYF. CDR3 bases: TGTGCCAGCAGCCAACAGGCTTACTCTGGAAACACCATATATTTT.

In this sample, this clone turned up a few times. The genes are TRBV7-9 and TRBJ2-4; 7 nucleotides align to TRBD1. The V gene end was trimmed by 4 bases and the J gene end by 1 base; junction bases not matched to a gene: 7. Germline CDR1 and CDR2: SEHNR and FQNEAQ (reference sequence). The CDR3 runs to 16 residues. In DNA form, the CDR3 reads TGTGCCAGCAGCTACACTAAGACAGGGGCCAAAAACATTCAGTACTTC. Its translation: CASSYTKTGAKNIQYF.

The chain joins TRBV7-2 to TRBJ1-5; tentative D call: TRBD1 (5 bases). The CDR3 sequence is 16 residues long. V was clipped by 5 bases and J by 3 bases, with 17 bases between them. Germline V lookup: CDR1 SGHTA, CDR2 FQGNSA. For the CDR3, the DNA is TGTGCCAGCAGCGTGGGTCATGGGGCCTCCAATCAGCCCCAGCATTTT. It translates to CASSVGHGASNQPQHF.

CDR3 sequence reads: CASSLARAQQETQYF. The CDR3 nucleotides are TGTGCCAGCAGCTTAGCTCGGGCCCAACAAGAGACCCAGTACTTC. This chain connects TRBV7-9 to TRBJ2-5; D remains ambiguous. V lost 0 bases to trimming and J lost 2 bases, with 10 bases between them. This CDR3 is 15 amino acids long. Germline-derived CDR1 and CDR2 are SEHNR and FQNEAQ (reference sequence).

This clone was detected only once. The gene calls are TRBV19 and TRBJ2-6; D ambiguous. The CDR3 is made up of 15 amino acids. Germline V gene data show CDR1 as LNHDA and CDR2 as SQIVND (reference sequence). V dropped 3 bases and J dropped 0 bases, with 6 bases sitting between them. The CDR3 coding sequence is TGTGCCAGTAGTATTGTCCACTCTGGGGCCAACGTCCTGACTTTC. This sequence encodes CASSIVHSGANVLTF.

The chain recombines TRBV15 with TRBJ2-1; 7 bases map to TRBD2. CDR3 size: 14 residues. The germline V gene encodes CDR1 LNHNV and CDR2 YYDKDF (reference sequence). J gave up 8 bases and V 1 base, and 5 bases lay outside the gene matches. CDR3 sequence: CATSRGTRTDEQFF. CDR3 DNA: TGTGCCACCAGCAGAGGGACTAGGACTGATGAGCAGTTCTTC.

The rearrangement joins TRBV5-1 to TRBJ2-3; TRBD2 is a possible D gene (6 bases). Trimming left V 0 bases short and J 2 bases short, with 10 bases between. Germline V lookup: CDR1 SGHRS, CDR2 YFSETQ. The CDR3 runs 15 residues. CDR3 in amino acids: CASSLVLAYTDTQYF. The CDR3 coding sequence is TGCGCCAGCAGCTTGGTTCTAGCGTACACAGATACGCAGTATTTT. Filled out from reference TRBV5-1 and TRBJ2-3, the complete variable domain reads KAGVTQTPRYLIKTRGQQVTLSCSPISGHRSVSWYQQTPGQGLQFLFEYFSETQRNKGNFPGRFSGRQFSNSRSEMNVSTLELGDSALYLCASSLVLAYTDTQYFGPGTRLTVL.

This chain connects TRBV19 to TRBJ2-1; D is perhaps TRBD2 (7 bases). Deletions cut 5 bases from V and 8 bases from J, with 16 bases between. The length of the CDR3 is 14 residues. Germline V lookup: CDR1 LNHDA, CDR2 SQIVND (reference sequence). In nucleotides, the CDR3 is TGTGCCAGTAGTGGGGGGGGCTGGATCGATGAGCAGTTCTTC. This encodes CASSGGGWIDEQFF.

The sample holds a few counts of this clone. The sample has other DNA sequences that encode this CDR3 too. V is TRBV7-8 and J is TRBJ2-7; D gene ambiguous. Germline lookup yields CDR1 SGHVS and CDR2 FQNEAQ. The CDR3 is made up of 13 amino acids. Trimming took 0 bases from V and 3 from J, leaving 6 bases between them. CDR3 loop: CASSLARFYEQYF. CDR3 DNA: TGTGCCAGCAGCTTAGCCCGGTTCTACGAGCAGTACTTC. The full variable domain, completed using reference TRBV7-8 and TRBJ2-7, is GAGVSQSPRYKVAKRGQDVALRCDPISGHVSLFWYQQALGQGPEFLTYFQNEAQLDKSGLPSDRFFAERPEGSVSTLKIQRTQQEDSAVYLCASSLARFYEQYFGPGTRLTVT.

The chain couples TRBV13 to TRBJ1-1; no reliable D call. Deletions cut 3 bases from V and 2 bases from J, with 10 bases between. Germline assignment: CDR1 PRHDT and CDR2 FYEKMQ (reference sequence). The CDR3 loop spans 14 amino acids. As DNA, the CDR3 is TGTGCCAGCAGCTTTGGAGGGAGAAACACTGAAGCTTTCTTT. Its translation is CASSFGGRNTEAFF.